A single sample is the source of the 20 T cell receptor beta chains below, sequenced in a study of PD-L1 blockade in urothelial cancer. TCRdb's copy holds only in-frame clones and misses some; the assay was immunoSEQ multiplex PCR. This table has roughly 20,000 clones, 90% appearing once. The source was PBMCs, collected around atezolizumab (anti-PD-L1) treatment. These receptors originate from a woman between 55 and 75 years old with urothelial cancer.

Remarks on this clone: Other DNA sequences in this sample translate to the same CDR3. J is TRBJ2-7 and V is TRBV29-1, with TRBD2 as a possible D gene (6 bases). Germline CDR1 and CDR2: SQVTM and ANQGSEA. Trimming left V 6 bases short and J 0 bases short, with 9 bases between. CDR3 length equals 12 residues. CDR3 sequence: CSVGTDSYEQYF. The CDR3, as DNA: TGCAGCGTGGGGACTGACTCCTACGAGCAGTACTTC.

The V and J genes are TRBV6-6 and TRBJ2-7, with 13 bases fitting TRBD2. Germline V CDR1 and CDR2: MNHNY, SVGAGI (reference sequence). V lost 7 bases to trimming and J lost 4 bases; unmatched junction nucleotides: 10. The CDR3 sequence is 16 residues long. Here the CDR3 reads CASTESGTSGTYEQYF. As DNA, the CDR3 is TGTGCCAGCACCGAGTCCGGGACTAGCGGGACGTACGAGCAGTACTTC.

The rearrangement links TRBV28 to TRBJ2-5, with 8 bases matching TRBD2. Germline assignment: CDR1 MDHEN and CDR2 SYDVKM. The CDR3 contains 14 residues. V shed 5 bases, J shed 2 bases, and the junction held 4 bases outside the gene matches. CDR3 bases: TGTGCCAGCAGTATCGGGACTAGTCAAGAGACCCAGTACTTC. Translation gives CASSIGTSQETQYF.

This chain uses TRBV6-5 with TRBJ2-1; 10 bases are shared with TRBD2. V dropped 7 bases and J dropped 3; count of bases not matched to a gene: 6. The CDR3 runs 15 residues. Germline CDR1 is MNHEY and CDR2 is SVGAGI. The CDR3 DNA reads TGTGCCAGCACCTCTAGCGGGAGTGACTACAATGAGCAGTTCTTC. This encodes CASTSSGSDYNEQFF.

This clone was observed once. The chain combines TRBV7-2 with TRBJ2-3; perhaps TRBD2 as D (7 bases). Germline loops: CDR1 SGHTA, CDR2 FQGNSA. V was shortened by 5 bases and J by 0 bases, with 21 bases between the two germline ends. This CDR3 has 18 amino acids. CDR3 residues: CASSTLSWRGPSTDTQYF. CDR3 DNA: TGTGCCAGCAGCACCCTTTCCTGGCGGGGGCCTAGCACAGATACGCAGTATTTT.

The chain is built from TRBV10-1 and TRBJ1-1; D possibly corresponds to TRBD1 (6 bases). Trimming removed 6 bases at V and 4 bases at J, with 12 bases between. Germline V lookup: CDR1 WNHNN, CDR2 SYGVQD (reference sequence). This CDR3 contains 13 residues. CDR3 in amino acids: CASRDSGATEAFF. As DNA, the CDR3 is TGCGCCAGCAGGGACTCAGGGGCCACTGAAGCTTTCTTT.

The chain recombines TRBV4-2 with TRBJ2-7, with 7 bases matching TRBD2. The CDR3 consists of 13 residues. V shed 4 bases and J 5 bases; nucleotides not matched to a gene: 5. The germline CDR1 and CDR2 sequences are LGHNA and YNFKEQ. CDR3 sequence (DNA): TGTGCCAGCAGCCTAAGACTAGCTAACGAGCAGTACTTC. Translated: CASSLRLANEQYF.

The genes are TRBV29-1 and TRBJ2-1; D gene uncertain. Germline CDR1 SQVTM, CDR2 ANQGSEA. This CDR3 spans 11 amino acids. V lost 5 bases and J lost 9, with 11 bases in between. Here the CDR3 DNA reads TGCAGCGTTAGTCGTAACGGTGAGCAGTTCTTC. Amino acid sequence: CSVSRNGEQFF.

The genes are TRBV4-2 and TRBJ2-7; 12 positions match TRBD2. V was clipped by 1 base and J by 7 bases; unmatched bases: 14. Germline lookup yields CDR1 LGHNA and CDR2 YNFKEQ. The CDR3 is 18 residues long. As DNA, the CDR3 is TGTGCCAGCAGCCAAGCCGCAGTTAGACTAGCGGGAGATGGGGAGCAGTACTTC. Translating it yields CASSQAAVRLAGDGEQYF.

The chain carries TRBV29-1 and TRBJ2-1; 7 bases are shared with TRBD2. This CDR3 has 12 residues. In germline, CDR1 is SQVTM, CDR2 ANQGSEA. Trimming took 8 bases from V and 4 from J; bases not matched to a gene: 5. The CDR3 DNA follows: TGCAGCACCCGGACTAGATACAATGAGCAGTTCTTC. Residues: CSTRTRYNEQFF.

The sample holds one count of this clone. The chain employs TRBV11-2 and TRBJ2-2; 8 bases match TRBD1. CDR1 and CDR2 from the germline V gene are SGHAT and FQNNGV. V lost 2 bases, J lost 7 bases, and 12 bases stayed unmatched. The CDR3 loop spans 17 amino acids. The CDR3 nucleotides read TGTGCCAGCAGCTTAAGGGTCCCGGACAGGGTTGGCGGGGAGCTGTTTTTT. The encoded protein is CASSLRVPDRVGGELFF.

The chain uses TRBV11-2 and TRBJ1-2; D possibly corresponds to TRBD1 (6 bases). This CDR3 is built from 14 residues. Per germline, CDR1 SGHAT and CDR2 FQNNGV. V lost 7 bases to trimming and J lost 3 bases, with 15 bases between them. The chain's CDR3 is CASTKAGVDYGYTF. The CDR3, as DNA: TGTGCCAGCACGAAAGCAGGGGTGGACTATGGCTACACCTTC.

The genes are TRBV28 and TRBJ1-1; 9 nucleotides align to TRBD1. CDR1 is MDHEN and CDR2 is SYDVKM in the germline V gene. This CDR3 has 16 residues. The junction had 7 bases not matched to a gene; V was cut back by 5 bases and J by 0 bases. This chain's CDR3 is CASSGTGLTMNTEAFF. In nucleotides, the CDR3 is TGTGCCAGCAGTGGGACAGGGCTAACGATGAACACTGAAGCTTTCTTT.

V is TRBV6-1 and J is TRBJ2-2, with D hard to call. The germline V and J ends were trimmed by 11 bases and 1 base, with 14 bases remaining between them. The V gene's germline CDR1 is MNHNS and CDR2 SASEGT. This CDR3 comprises 14 residues. The CDR3 loop is CASEPGGNTGELFF. The CDR3 DNA reads as TGTGCCTCGGAACCCGGCGGGAACACCGGGGAGCTGTTTTTT.

CDR3 in DNA: TGTGCCAGCAGCCTCGCGACTAGCGGGAGGGCGGAGACCCAGTACTTC. Translation gives CASSLATSGRAETQYF. J is TRBJ2-5 and V is TRBV7-6; 14 nucleotides align to TRBD2. V lost 5 bases and J lost 5; bases outside the gene matches: 7. The germline CDR1 and CDR2 sequences are SGHVS and FNYEAQ. The CDR3 is 16 amino acids.

The chain couples TRBV27 to TRBJ1-1; the D is unclear. The V gene's germline CDR1 is MNHEY and CDR2 SMNVEV (reference sequence). This CDR3 comprises 14 residues. The germline V and J ends were trimmed by 5 bases and 12 bases, with 22 bases remaining between them. DNA for the CDR3: TGTGCCAGCAGTCGAGGTCCTGTCCCGCAGCGTCCTTTCTTT. Translation: CASSRGPVPQRPFF.

The J gene is TRBJ2-1, the V gene TRBV5-1; 8 bases are a match to TRBD2. Germline V gene lookup returns CDR1 SGHRS and CDR2 YFSETQ. This CDR3 has 13 amino acids. J lost 12 bases, V lost 0 bases, and 5 bases had no gene match. The CDR3 loop is CASSLGAGVTQFF. The CDR3, as DNA: TGCGCCAGCAGCTTGGGAGCGGGAGTTACGCAGTTCTTC.

The CDR3 is CASSQVIYGGQGAGSYTF. The CDR3 DNA reads TGCGCCAGCAGCCAAGTGATTTACGGGGGACAGGGGGCGGGTAGCTACACCTTC. This chain joins TRBV4-3 and TRBJ1-2, with 12 bases lining up with TRBD1. The CDR3 is made up of 18 amino acids. Germline V gene sequence: CDR1 LGHNA, CDR2 YSLEER. V lost 1 base to trimming and J lost 9 bases; unmatched junction nucleotides: 15.

This clone was recorded only once. The chain links TRBV28 to TRBJ2-7, with TRBD2 matching over 16 bases. Losses at the gene ends were 5 bases for V and 5 bases for J; bases not matched to a gene: 12. The CDR3 consists of 18 residues. Germline V gene lookup returns CDR1 MDHEN and CDR2 SYDVKM. CDR3 nucleotide sequence: TGTGCCAGCAGTCCAGTCCCGGGACTAGCGGGAGGGCCTCACGAGCAGTACTTC. Protein: CASSPVPGLAGGPHEQYF.

The chain recombines TRBV11-2 with TRBJ1-2, with 7 nucleotides matching TRBD1. Germline assignment: CDR1 SGHAT and CDR2 FQNNGV. Unmatched junction bases numbered 19, after V lost 1 base and J lost 8 bases. The CDR3 covers 18 residues. CDR3 nucleotide sequence: TGTGCCAGCAGCTTAGGGGTGGGGACAGAACATAGAGTGCGGGGCTACACCTTC. Protein sequence: CASSLGVGTEHRVRGYTF.